Listed below are T cell receptor beta chains from one sample, sequenced in a study of blood T cell repertoires in COVID-19. The protocol was immunoSEQ multiplex PCR, while the TCRdb copy is restricted to in-frame clones and leaves out a portion. The table has about 130,000 clones, over 80% seen once. Material for sequencing was peripheral blood. These receptors were obtained from a man in his forties or fifties with active or convalescent COVID-19. Both conserved end residues are part of each CDR3. A D gene is named only where the DNA matches it firmly. For some rows the clone size is stated as once, few or many, or as a class when expanded; others skip it.

abundance: -
j_gene: TRBJ2-1
v_gene: TRBV3-1/TRBV3-2
d_gene: TRBD2
CDR3aa: CASSPGTSGRGEQFF

abundance: few
j_gene: TRBJ1-2
v_gene: TRBV29-1
d_gene: -
CDR3aa: CSVEAANYGYTF

abundance: once
j_gene: TRBJ2-5
v_gene: TRBV7-2
d_gene: -
CDR3aa: CASSLAGAQETQYF

abundance: -
j_gene: TRBJ2-3
v_gene: TRBV3-1/TRBV3-2
d_gene: TRBD2
CDR3aa: CASSQDPSGGGHTQYF

abundance: -
j_gene: TRBJ1-2
v_gene: TRBV7-9
d_gene: TRBD1
CDR3aa: CASSSLRDRGNYGYTF

abundance: -
j_gene: TRBJ1-2
v_gene: TRBV5-1
d_gene: -
CDR3aa: CASSLTGTSGGYGYTF

abundance: -
j_gene: TRBJ2-2
v_gene: TRBV6-1
d_gene: -
CDR3aa: CASSEADRRSGELFF

abundance: -
j_gene: TRBJ2-2
v_gene: TRBV7-3
d_gene: -
CDR3aa: CASSFSPGGGTGELFF

abundance: -
j_gene: TRBJ2-5
v_gene: TRBV11-2
d_gene: TRBD2
CDR3aa: CASSLASAGGSKTQYF

abundance: -
j_gene: TRBJ2-6
v_gene: TRBV4-1
d_gene: TRBD1
CDR3aa: CASSLGQGIGKTGANVLTF

abundance: few
j_gene: TRBJ1-3
v_gene: TRBV7-2
d_gene: TRBD1
CDR3aa: CASSSRQGVTGNTIYF

abundance: -
j_gene: TRBJ2-1
v_gene: TRBV5-4
d_gene: TRBD2
CDR3aa: CASSLYGGAEEQFF

abundance: -
j_gene: TRBJ1-4
v_gene: TRBV18
d_gene: TRBD1
CDR3aa: CASSPDRVREKLFF

abundance: few
j_gene: TRBJ2-3
v_gene: TRBV9
d_gene: -
CDR3aa: CASSVTGWGTDTQYF

abundance: -
j_gene: TRBJ1-2
v_gene: TRBV6-2/TRBV6-3
d_gene: -
CDR3aa: CASSRGLQRDGYTF

abundance: -
j_gene: TRBJ2-7
v_gene: TRBV7-9
d_gene: -
CDR3aa: CASSSSQGEQYF

abundance: -
j_gene: TRBJ1-1
v_gene: TRBV24-1
d_gene: TRBD1
CDR3aa: CATSESTGRAFF

abundance: once
j_gene: TRBJ1-2
v_gene: TRBV2
d_gene: -
CDR3aa: CASSEMRAWGYTF

abundance: -
j_gene: TRBJ2-7
v_gene: TRBV12-3/TRBV12-4
d_gene: TRBD1
CDR3aa: CASSLGQGSEQYF

abundance: few
j_gene: TRBJ2-2
v_gene: TRBV7-2
d_gene: TRBD2
CDR3aa: CASRGGDTGELFF

abundance: -
j_gene: TRBJ2-5
v_gene: TRBV7-9
d_gene: TRBD2
CDR3aa: CASSYGTSGGHQETQYF

abundance: -
j_gene: TRBJ1-2
v_gene: TRBV5-4
d_gene: -
CDR3aa: CASSLFATNYGYTF

abundance: -
j_gene: TRBJ2-7
v_gene: TRBV12-3/TRBV12-4
d_gene: -
CDR3aa: CASSINYEQYF

abundance: -
j_gene: TRBJ1-5
v_gene: TRBV5-6
d_gene: TRBD1
CDR3aa: CASSFGDRGLHQPQHF

abundance: -
j_gene: TRBJ1-5
v_gene: TRBV10-3
d_gene: -
CDR3aa: CAIKGGGSGQPQHF

abundance: few
j_gene: TRBJ2-2
v_gene: TRBV5-5
d_gene: -
CDR3aa: CASSFSGAGIGELFF

abundance: -
j_gene: TRBJ2-7
v_gene: TRBV29-1
d_gene: -
CDR3aa: CSVEGIGREQYF

abundance: -
j_gene: TRBJ2-5
v_gene: TRBV5-4
d_gene: TRBD2
CDR3aa: CASSLGLAGGPHETQYF

abundance: few
j_gene: TRBJ1-2
v_gene: TRBV5-6
d_gene: TRBD1
CDR3aa: CASSETWRQGADGYTF

abundance: once
j_gene: TRBJ1-2
v_gene: TRBV9
d_gene: TRBD1
CDR3aa: CAITRLTGEGDGYTF

abundance: -
j_gene: TRBJ1-3
v_gene: TRBV19
d_gene: -
CDR3aa: CASRSRLSGNTIYF

abundance: -
j_gene: TRBJ1-4
v_gene: TRBV5-4
d_gene: -
CDR3aa: CASSLGREDEKLFF

abundance: -
j_gene: TRBJ1-4
v_gene: TRBV7-9
d_gene: -
CDR3aa: CASSSGLGEEKLFF

abundance: -
j_gene: TRBJ2-2
v_gene: TRBV29-1
d_gene: TRBD1
CDR3aa: CSVKGAPNTGELFF

abundance: -
j_gene: TRBJ1-2
v_gene: TRBV10-3
d_gene: -
CDR3aa: CAISPDSYGYTF

abundance: -
j_gene: TRBJ2-3
v_gene: TRBV4-3
d_gene: -
CDR3aa: CASSQEMGDTQYF

abundance: -
j_gene: TRBJ1-1
v_gene: TRBV6-5
d_gene: -
CDR3aa: CASSSSIQGGGTEAFF

abundance: -
j_gene: TRBJ2-5
v_gene: TRBV7-2
d_gene: -
CDR3aa: CASSFTGLLETQYF

abundance: once
j_gene: TRBJ2-7
v_gene: TRBV9
d_gene: TRBD1
CDR3aa: CASSTGTGGYEQYF

abundance: -
j_gene: TRBJ1-6
v_gene: TRBV5-1
d_gene: -
CDR3aa: CASSLARDALSPLHF

abundance: -
j_gene: TRBJ2-7
v_gene: TRBV5-3
d_gene: TRBD1
CDR3aa: CARSWVPGQGYEQYF

abundance: -
j_gene: TRBJ1-1
v_gene: TRBV6-5
d_gene: TRBD1
CDR3aa: CASSRTGVTEAFF

abundance: -
j_gene: TRBJ1-2
v_gene: TRBV2
d_gene: TRBD1
CDR3aa: CAVGQGDLANYGYTF

abundance: -
j_gene: TRBJ2-3
v_gene: TRBV10-3
d_gene: -
CDR3aa: CAISDSGGTDTQYF

abundance: -
j_gene: TRBJ1-5
v_gene: TRBV18
d_gene: -
CDR3aa: CATAGDQPQHF